The rows below give T cell receptor beta chains drawn from one sample of a study of CD8 T cells in Susac syndrome. TCRdb called the immunoSEQ multiplex PCR reads again in MiXCR, with one record for every CDR3 protein. This table holds about 250,000 distinct CDR3 sequences, just under 95% found once. The sample taken for sequencing was CD4+ T cells from PBMCs. These receptors originate from a human donor with multiple sclerosis. CDR3s include the opening cysteine and the closing phenylalanine or tryptophan. Each record gives: CDR3 DNA, CDR3 protein, clone size, J gene, V gene, D gene, CDR3 length. D genes are given only for firm matches. For some rows the clone size is stated as once, few or many, or as a class when expanded; others skip it.

DNA: TGTGCCAGCAGCACCCGCCTAGCGCCCAGCACAGATACGCAGTATTTT; CDR3: CASSTRLAPSTDTQYF; size: NA; J: TRBJ2-3; V: TRBV9; D: NA; length: 16
DNA: TGTGCCAGCAGCGTACCGGACAGATCCTACGAGCAGTACTTC; CDR3: CASSVPDRSYEQYF; size: NA; J: TRBJ2-7; V: TRBV5-5; D: NA; length: 14
DNA: TGTGCCAGCAGTTTAGTGGGTGGGGGCAATCAGCCCCAGCATTTT; CDR3: CASSLVGGGNQPQHF; size: NA; J: TRBJ1-5; V: TRBV12-3/TRBV12-4; D: NA; length: 15
DNA: TGTGCCAGCAGTTTAGGGGGAGACGGGAGGGAGCTGTTTTTT; CDR3: CASSLGGDGRELFF; size: NA; J: TRBJ2-2; V: TRBV28; D: NA; length: 14
DNA: TGTGCCAGCAGCCCCTTGGCCGCTTACGTGACCCAGTACTTC; CDR3: CASSPLAAYVTQYF; size: once; J: TRBJ2-5; V: TRBV3-1; D: NA; length: 14
DNA: TGTGCCAGCTCCCTTGGACTAGCGGGAGGAACAGATACGCAGTATTTT; CDR3: CASSLGLAGGTDTQYF; size: few; J: TRBJ2-3; V: TRBV18; D: TRBD2; length: 16
DNA: TGTGCCAGCAGCGTAGAACTAGCGGGGGAGTGGAGAACAGATACGCAGTATTTT; CDR3: CASSVELAGEWRTDTQYF; size: NA; J: TRBJ2-3; V: TRBV9; D: TRBD2; length: 18
DNA: TGCGCCAGCCACTCCGGGACAGTAAACACTGAAGCTTTCTTT; CDR3: CASHSGTVNTEAFF; size: NA; J: TRBJ1-1; V: TRBV5-1; D: TRBD1; length: 14
DNA: TGCGCCAGCAGCCAGGGTCCAGGGTTTGGGGTGCTGTTTTTT; CDR3: CASSQGPGFGVLFF; size: NA; J: TRBJ1-4; V: TRBV4-1; D: NA; length: 14
DNA: TGCGCCAGCAGGATAAAAACAGGGATGGTCTACGAGCAGTACTTC; CDR3: CASRIKTGMVYEQYF; size: once; J: TRBJ2-7; V: TRBV10-2; D: NA; length: 15
DNA: TGTGCCAGCAGCCGGGACAGCAATCAGCCCCAGCATTTT; CDR3: CASSRDSNQPQHF; size: NA; J: TRBJ1-5; V: TRBV14; D: NA; length: 13
DNA: TGTGCCAGCAGCACCGGGACAGGGGTTCGAGGTGAGCAGTTCTTC; CDR3: CASSTGTGVRGEQFF; size: NA; J: TRBJ2-1; V: TRBV11-3; D: TRBD1; length: 15
DNA: TGTGCCACCAGTGATTCGCAGGGACCGATCTCTGGGGCCAACGTCCTGACTTTC; CDR3: CATSDSQGPISGANVLTF; size: once; J: TRBJ2-6; V: TRBV24-1; D: NA; length: 18
DNA: TGTGCCAGCAGTCCCGTCAGAGAGACCCAGTACTTC; CDR3: CASSPVRETQYF; size: NA; J: TRBJ2-5; V: TRBV28; D: NA; length: 12
DNA: TGTGCCAGCAGTGAAATGGGACGGAAGGAGCAGTTCTTC; CDR3: CASSEMGRKEQFF; size: NA; J: TRBJ2-1; V: TRBV6-1; D: NA; length: 13
DNA: TGCGCCAGCAGCTTGGCCGGCTGGGAGGGCCGGGATGAGCAGTTCTTC; CDR3: CASSLAGWEGRDEQFF; size: NA; J: TRBJ2-1; V: TRBV5-1; D: TRBD2; length: 16
DNA: TGTGCCAGCAGTTACGGCGGAGTGGGTCAGCCCCAGCATTTT; CDR3: CASSYGGVGQPQHF; size: NA; J: TRBJ1-5; V: TRBV6-5; D: NA; length: 14
DNA: TGTGCCAGCAGCAGTGAACCGACGGAGTACAATGAGCAGTTCTTC; CDR3: CASSSEPTEYNEQFF; size: NA; J: TRBJ2-1; V: TRBV7-3; D: NA; length: 15
DNA: TGCAGCGGGGCACAGGGGCAAGAGACCCAGTACTTC; CDR3: CSGAQGQETQYF; size: NA; J: TRBJ2-5; V: TRBV29-1; D: TRBD1; length: 12
DNA: TGTGCCAGCAGCTCCAGGGTCCAGAACACCGGGGAGCTGTTTTTT; CDR3: CASSSRVQNTGELFF; size: NA; J: TRBJ2-2; V: TRBV7-2; D: NA; length: 15
DNA: TGTGCCAGCAGCGCTTTCAGGGGGCGCGGAATGAACACTGAAGCTTTCTTT; CDR3: CASSAFRGRGMNTEAFF; size: NA; J: TRBJ1-1; V: TRBV7-9; D: TRBD1; length: 17